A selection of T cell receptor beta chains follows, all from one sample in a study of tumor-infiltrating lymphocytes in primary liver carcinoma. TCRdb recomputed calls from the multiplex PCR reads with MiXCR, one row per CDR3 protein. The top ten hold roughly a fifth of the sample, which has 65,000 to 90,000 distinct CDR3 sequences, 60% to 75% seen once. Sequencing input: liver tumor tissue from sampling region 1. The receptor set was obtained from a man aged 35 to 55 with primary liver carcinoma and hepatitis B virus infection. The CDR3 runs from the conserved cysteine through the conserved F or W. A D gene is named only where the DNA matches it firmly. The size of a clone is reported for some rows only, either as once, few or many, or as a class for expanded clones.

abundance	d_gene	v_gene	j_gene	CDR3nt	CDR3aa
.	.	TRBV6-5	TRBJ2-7	TGTGCCAGTAGTACGCCGGCGGGGACATCCTACGAGCAGTACTTC	CASSTPAGTSYEQYF
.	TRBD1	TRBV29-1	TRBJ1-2	TGCAGCGCTTCAGACAGGGCCGTTGGCTACACCTTC	CSASDRAVGYTF
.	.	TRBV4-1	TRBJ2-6	TGCGCCAGCAGCCAAGAAGCAGGGGCTGGTGCCAACGTCCTGACTTTC	CASSQEAGAGANVLTF
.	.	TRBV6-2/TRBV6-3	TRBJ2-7	TGTGGCGGCAGTTACGGGGATAGCTACGAGCAGTACTTC	CGGSYGDSYEQYF
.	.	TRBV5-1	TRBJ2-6	TGCGCCAACAACGACGCCGGGGCCAACGTCCTGACTTTC	CANNDAGANVLTF
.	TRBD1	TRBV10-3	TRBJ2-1	TGTGCCATCAGTGGACAGGGAAGCAATGAGCAGTCCTTC	CAISGQGSNEQSF
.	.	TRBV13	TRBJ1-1	TGTGCCAGTAGTTTAGCCCGCACTGAAACTTTCTTT	CASSLARTETFF
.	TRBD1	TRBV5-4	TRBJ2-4	TGTGCCAGCAGCTTTCAGGGGGCCAAAGACACTCAGTACTTC	CASSFQGAKDTQYF
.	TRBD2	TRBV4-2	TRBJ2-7	TGTACCAGCAGCCAGGCGGGGACTAGCGTCTACAATGAGCAGTACTTC	CTSSQAGTSVYNEQYF
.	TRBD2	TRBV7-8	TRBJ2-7	TGTGTCAGCTGCTTAGAACTAGCGGGTAACTCCTACGAGCAGTACTTC	CVSCLELAGNSYEQYF
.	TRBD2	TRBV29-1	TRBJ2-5	TGCAAGGTTGGTGGGAGGGTCGCTGAGACCCAGTACTTC	CKVGGRVAETQYF
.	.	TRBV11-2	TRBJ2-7	TGTACCAGCAGCACGGCACCGGGCCCTGGCTACGAGCAGTACTTC	CTSSTAPGPGYEQYF
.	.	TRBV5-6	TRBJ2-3	TGTGCCAGCAACTTGGCCGGATCTGTAAGTGACGCCAGCACAGATACGCAGTATTTT	CASNLAGSVSDASTDTQYF
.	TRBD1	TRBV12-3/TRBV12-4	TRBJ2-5	TGTGCCAGCAGCCGGAGGGACAGGGGGAAGGACACCCACTACTTC	CASSRRDRGKDTHYF
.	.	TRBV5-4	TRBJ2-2	TGTGCCAGCGGCTTATCAAGCGGTCTAGACACCGGGGAGCTGTTTTTC	CASGLSSGLDTGELFF
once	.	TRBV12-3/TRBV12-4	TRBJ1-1	TGTGCCAGCACTTCAGCCTGGGGGACATCAATGAACACTGAAGCTTTCTTC	CASTSAWGTSMNTEAFF
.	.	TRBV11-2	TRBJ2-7	TGTGCCAGCAGTAACCCAAGGGGGGCGTACGAGCAGTACTTC	CASSNPRGAYEQYF
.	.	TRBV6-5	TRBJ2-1	TGTGCCAGCAGTTATTCGCTAGTGCCTCCACCGTTTGGGCAGTTCTTC	CASSYSLVPPPFGQFF